The 7 T cell receptor beta chains given below trace back to one sample, sequenced in a study of shared clonotypes between healthy human individuals. Some clones are missing from TCRdb's copy, which holds only in-frame ones; the method was immunoSEQ multiplex PCR. This sample yields approximately 640,000 clones, of which about two thirds are seen a single time; less than 2% belongs to the top ten. The sample taken for sequencing was memory CD4+ T cells sorted from blood. The subset is: CD45RA-negative fraction. The receptors shown here come from a woman aged 25-40 years in good health.

This clone showed up just a few times. The V call is TRBV21-1, the J call TRBJ2-7; the D call in the table, TRBD2, was not verified against the DNA. TRBV21-1 is a documented pseudogene. This CDR3 is built from 16 residues. Written as DNA, the CDR3 is TGTGCCAGCAGCAAAGATGCGCAATTGCCATCCTACGAGCAGTACTTC. It codes for CASSKDAQLPSYEQYF.

The chain couples TRBV27 to TRBJ2-7; D possibly corresponds to TRBD1 (5 bases). The ends were cut back, 7 bases at V and 2 bases at J, with 15 bases in the middle. Per germline, CDR1 MNHEY and CDR2 SMNVEV (reference sequence). This CDR3 is built from 14 residues. The CDR3 DNA follows: TGTGCCAGCACCCCGACAGTACTCGCCTACGAGCAGTACTTC. Residues: CASTPTVLAYEQYF.

To note about this clone: The identical CDR3 is also encoded by other nucleotide sequences in the sample. The CDR3 protein is CASSLGGGTEAFF. DNA for the CDR3: TGCGCCAGCAGCTTGGGAGGCGGCACTGAAGCTTTCTTT. This rearrangement joins TRBV5-1 to TRBJ1-1; D unresolved. CDR1 is SGHRS, CDR2 YFSETQ, per germline. V shed 0 bases and J shed 4 bases, with 7 bases lying between them. The length of the CDR3 is 13 residues.

This chain joins TRBV4-1 and TRBJ2-1, with 9 bases fitting TRBD2. The CDR3 is 15 amino acids. The germline gives CDR1 MGHRA, CDR2 YSYEKL. Trimming at V came to 3 bases and at J to 9 bases, leaving 9 bases not matched to a gene. This CDR3 is CASSQGGLARGEQFF. CDR3 coding DNA: TGCGCCAGCAGCCAGGGGGGACTAGCTAGAGGTGAGCAGTTCTTC.

The gene calls are TRBV28 and TRBJ1-2, with TRBD1 as a possible D gene (5 bases). V gave up 5 bases and J gave up 0 bases, with 13 bases separating them. Germline CDR1 MDHEN, CDR2 SYDVKM. The CDR3 is made up of 15 amino acids. Written as DNA, the CDR3 is TGTGCCAGCAGTACGCCAGCCAGGGCTAACTATGGCTACACCTTC. Protein product: CASSTPARANYGYTF.

The J gene is TRBJ2-2, the V gene TRBV15; TRBD2 matches 11 bases. Germline V gene sequence: CDR1 LNHNV, CDR2 YYDKDF (reference sequence). V was pared by 5 bases and J by 2 bases, with 13 bases of the junction left unmatched. The CDR3 spans 19 residues. This CDR3 is CATSRNVVAGGSNTGELFF. In DNA, the CDR3 is TGTGCCACCAGCCGCAATGTAGTAGCGGGAGGGTCCAACACCGGGGAGCTGTTTTTT. The entire variable domain, with the rest obtained from reference TRBV15 and TRBJ2-2, is as follows: DAMVIQNPRYQVTQFGKPVTLSCSQTLNHNVMYWYQQKSSQAPKLLFHYYDKDFNNEADTPDNFQSRRPNTSFCFLDIRSPGLGDTAMYLCATSRNVVAGGSNTGELFFGEGSRLTVL.

This clone came up a few times. This chain links TRBV15 with TRBJ2-3; TRBD2 agrees at 7 bases. The V gene end was trimmed by 4 bases and the J gene end by 2 bases; junction bases not matched to a gene: 9. The germline CDR1 and CDR2 sequences are LNHNV and YYDKDF (reference sequence). CDR3 size: 16 residues. Here the CDR3 reads CATSISGTTYTDTQYF. The CDR3 coding sequence is TGTGCCACCAGCATTTCCGGGACTACGTACACAGATACGCAGTATTTT.